Following are 8 T cell receptor beta chains from one sample sequenced in a study of shared clonotypes between healthy human individuals. Naive CD8 isolation took CD45RO-negative cells positively selected for CCR7 and excluded terminally differentiated effector memory CD45RA+ cells. The protocol was immunoSEQ multiplex PCR, while the TCRdb copy is restricted to in-frame clones and leaves out a portion. The sample includes about 1,900,000 clones, about 95% of them seen just once. The sequenced sample was naive CD8+ T cells sorted from blood. These receptors were obtained from a man aged 18 to 29 in good health.

This chain joins TRBV10-3 and TRBJ2-2, with 13 bases that match TRBD2. This CDR3 is 16 amino acids long. Germline values: CDR1 ENHRY, CDR2 SYGVKD. The trim removed 6 bases at V and 4 bases at J, leaving 5 bases unmatched. CDR3 nucleotide sequence: TGTGCCATCAGGACCGGGACTAGCGGGGTCACCGGGGAGCTGTTTTTT. Translating gives CAIRTGTSGVTGELFF.

The rearrangement uses TRBV29-1 and TRBJ1-1; D unclear. The CDR3 covers 12 residues. Trimming left V 5 bases short and J 1 base short, with 8 bases between. Germline V CDR1 and CDR2: SQVTM, ANQGSEA. The CDR3 bases are TGCAGCGTTTCTGAGGAGAACACTGAAGCTTTCTTT. Translation gives CSVSEENTEAFF.

The V and J genes are TRBV30 and TRBJ2-2; possibly TRBD2 for D (6 bases). The CDR3 loop spans 15 amino acids. Germline V gene sequence: CDR1 GTSNPN, CDR2 SVGIG (reference sequence). Trimming removed 1 base from V and 7 bases from J, with 16 bases in between. The CDR3 region has the DNA TGTGCCTGGAGTGGCGGGGAAAAACACGGCGGGGAGCTGTTTTTT. Translated: CAWSGGEKHGGELFF.

The J gene is TRBJ1-4, the V gene TRBV15, with TRBD1 identical over 7 bases. The CDR3 is 14 residues long. V shed 5 bases, J shed 5 bases, and the junction held 5 bases outside the gene matches. Germline assignment: CDR1 LNHNV and CDR2 YYDKDF (reference sequence). This CDR3 is CATSLGQSNEKLFF. In nucleotides, the CDR3 is TGTGCCACCAGCTTGGGACAGTCGAATGAAAAACTGTTTTTT.

V is TRBV19 and J is TRBJ1-5; no firm D call. Germline CDR1 reads LNHDA; CDR2 reads SQIVND (reference sequence). Trimming stripped 5 bases from V and 4 bases from J, with 18 bases between. This CDR3 region has 16 residues. As DNA, the CDR3 is TGTGCCAGTAGTCCGCTCCTGGGAGAGCGGAATCAGCCCCAGCATTTT. This translates into CASSPLLGERNQPQHF.

The V call is TRBV2, the J call TRBJ1-4; D unclear. Germline V lookup: CDR1 SNHLY, CDR2 FYNNEI. V lost 4 bases and J 4 bases, leaving 16 bases between the germline ends. The CDR3 extends over 16 amino acids. CDR3 protein: CASSGRRGQLNEKLFF. Written as DNA, the CDR3 is TGTGCCAGCAGTGGACGTCGAGGGCAGCTTAATGAAAAACTGTTTTTT.

This clone was observed once. The chain links TRBV4-3 to TRBJ1-3; D possibly corresponds to TRBD1 (6 bases). The CDR3 totals 15 residues. CDR1 and CDR2 (germline): LGHNA, YSLEER. V shed 0 bases and J shed 4 bases, with 10 bases lying between them. The CDR3 protein is CASSQEEGEGNTIYF. CDR3 bases: TGCGCCAGCAGCCAAGAGGAGGGGGAAGGAAACACCATATATTTT.

Of note for this clone: The same CDR3 arises from other DNA sequences in this sample as well. The rearrangement links TRBV6-1 to TRBJ1-3; D not certain. V dropped 2 bases and J dropped 4 bases, with 9 bases sitting between them. This CDR3 spans 14 amino acids. Germline CDR1 reads MNHNS; CDR2 reads SASEGT. The CDR3 nucleotides read TGTGCCAGCAGTGAAATAGGGTCCGGAAACACCATATATTTT. Translated: CASSEIGSGNTIYF.